This T cell receptor beta chain was retrieved from a study of blood T cell repertoires in COVID-19. At the level of the study: T cells, B-cell-depleted T cells, or PBMCs provided the cDNA or gDNA that served as material.

During active infection, Seattle patients enrolled and were then monitored through disease. Repertoires were generated with immunoSEQ multiplex PCR, while TCRdb's copy carries only in-frame clones and drops some. Of 200,000 to 250,000 clones detected, roughly 85% appear once; the ten largest clones hold roughly 4.6%. With 4 bases clipped from V and 2 bases from J, the junction kept 13 bases outside the gene matches. This CDR3 contains 18 residues. Germline-derived CDR1 and CDR2 are SEHNR and FQNEAQ (reference sequence). The V call is TRBV7-9, the J call TRBJ2-5, with TRBD2 identical over 10 bases. The sample was peripheral blood. This TCR was recovered from a man aged 50 to 59 with COVID-19, enrolled during active disease. Here the CDR3 DNA reads TGTGCCAGCAGCTCCCCTCGAGCGGGGGGGCCCCCACAAGAGACCCAGTACTTC. Translating it yields CASSSPRAGGPPQETQYF.